The clone carrying this T cell receptor beta chain was counted between two and nine times. Antigen: not known. Using immunoSEQ multiplex PCR, the repertoire was profiled, and TCRdb retains in-frame clones only, with some absent. The table lists under 45,000 clones, approximately 86% of them singletons. The sample belongs to a study of OX40 agonist ivuxolimab in advanced cancers. For the study at large: With a range of about 23 to 85, age averaged approximately 60 years, and roughly 80% were male.

Findings and limits, study-wide: Part of the nonresponder group also had normalized T-cell clonal expansion that was low.

The sample was CD4+ or CD8+ T cells sorted from blood, taken in a trial of the OX40 agonist ivuxolimab. The clonotype originates from an adult with an advanced solid tumor such as melanoma, head and neck, liver or kidney cancer.

The CDR3: CATRLAGEETQYF. The CDR3 DNA is TGTGCCACCCGACTAGCGGGAGAAGAGACCCAGTACTTC. This rearrangement joins TRBV2 to TRBJ2-5; 12 bases map to TRBD2. The CDR3 extends over 13 amino acids. V shed 10 bases and J 3 bases; nucleotides not matched to a gene: 3. CDR1 and CDR2 from the germline V gene are SNHLY and FYNNEI.